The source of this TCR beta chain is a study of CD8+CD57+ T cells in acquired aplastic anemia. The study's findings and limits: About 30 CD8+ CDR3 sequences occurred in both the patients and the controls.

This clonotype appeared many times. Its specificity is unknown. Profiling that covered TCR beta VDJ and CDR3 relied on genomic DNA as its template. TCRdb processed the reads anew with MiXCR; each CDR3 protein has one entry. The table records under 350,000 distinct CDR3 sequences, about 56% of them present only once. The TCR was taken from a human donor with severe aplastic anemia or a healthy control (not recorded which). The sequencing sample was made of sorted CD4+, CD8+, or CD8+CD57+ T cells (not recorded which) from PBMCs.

CDR3 in amino acids: CASSLGVSEAFF. The CDR3 DNA follows: TGTGCCAGCAGTTTAGGGGTCTCGGAAGCTTTCTTT. This chain links TRBV28 with TRBJ1-1; no firm D call. The CDR3 is made up of 12 amino acids. The V and J ends lost 2 bases and 8 bases respectively, with 9 bases between them. Germline-derived CDR1 and CDR2 are MDHEN and SYDVKM.